This T cell receptor beta chain was recorded in a study of blood T cell repertoires in COVID-19. Per the study methods: Amplifying reference gene primers gave estimates of nucleated cell counts. Profiling relied on immunoSEQ multiplex PCR, and the TCRdb table lists in-frame clones only, not all of them. That table supplies the V and J calls and clone size; D and trimming were determined from the DNA. The table lists roughly 63,000 clones, 88% of them singletons. This receptor was taken from a woman aged 50 to 60 with active or convalescent COVID-19. Sequenced sample: peripheral blood.

This CDR3 is CASSLEGGNYGYTF. The CDR3, as DNA: TGTGCCAGCAGTTTAGAAGGGGGCAATTATGGCTACACCTTC. The V and J genes are TRBV28 and TRBJ1-2; TRBD1 agrees at 7 bases. Germline V gene lookup returns CDR1 MDHEN and CDR2 SYDVKM. This CDR3 contains 14 residues. J lost 5 bases, V lost 2 bases, and 5 bases had no gene match.